The 15 T cell receptor beta chains below come from one sample, sequenced in a study of regulatory T cells in long-lasting Graves disease. The TCR beta library used iRepertoire HTBI primers with Arm-PCR amplification of CDR3. TCRdb passed the multiplex PCR reads through MiXCR, listing each CDR3 protein once. The table lists fewer than 550,000 distinct CDR3 sequences, around 16% of them singletons. The time point is: newly diagnosed GD, antithyroid drugs for less than 3 months. There was RNA extracted from PBMCs, and the TCR library was made from it. The data were also submitted as part of a second study, on T cells in Graves' hyperthyroidism and ophthalmopathy.

This material consisted of peripheral blood mononuclear cells (PBMCs), taken at new diagnosis, from a patient treated with antithyroid drugs. These TCRs come from a woman aged 40-60 years with Graves disease.

The rearrangement uses TRBV3-1 and TRBJ2-1; no firm D call. This CDR3 is built from 11 residues. In germline, CDR1 is LGHDT, CDR2 YNNKEL (reference sequence). V shed 4 bases and J shed 10 bases, with 8 bases lying between them. Here the CDR3 reads CASSRDGEQFF. The CDR3 nucleotides read TGTGCCAGCAGCCGTGACGGGGAGCAGTTCTTC.

The chain has TRBV30 and TRBJ2-5, with TRBD2 identical over 7 bases. From germline, CDR1 is GTSNPN and CDR2 SVGIG (reference sequence). The trim removed 0 bases at V and 4 bases at J, leaving 5 bases unmatched. This CDR3 is built from 14 residues. The chain's CDR3 is CAWSVGGGGETQYF. Here the CDR3 DNA reads TGTGCCTGGAGTGTAGGCGGGGGAGGAGAGACCCAGTACTTC. Full variable domain (rest looked up from reference TRBV30 and TRBJ2-5): SQTIHQWPATLVQPVGSPLSLECTVEGTSNPNLYWYRQAAGRGLQLLFYSVGIGQISSEVPQNLSASRPQDRQFILSSKKLLLSDSGFYLCAWSVGGGGETQYFGPGTRLLVL.

The sample holds many counts of this clonotype. V is TRBV28 and J is TRBJ1-1; D is uncertain. This CDR3 is 12 amino acids long. The V gene lost 6 bases and the J gene lost 3 bases, with 8 bases spanning the gap. Germline lookup yields CDR1 MDHEN and CDR2 SYDVKM. The CDR3: CASSPGYTEAFF. The DNA of the CDR3 is TGTGCCAGCAGCCCGGGTTACACTGAAGCTTTCTTT.

This clonotype was counted a few times. The genes are TRBV20-1 and TRBJ2-2; tentatively, D is TRBD1 or TRBD2 (5 bases each). V was trimmed by 7 bases and J by 2 bases, leaving 17 bases between them. CDR3 length: 15 residues. Germline V gene data show CDR1 as DFQATT and CDR2 as SNEGSKA (reference sequence). The CDR3 loop is CSVRPRGPNTGELFF. CDR3 nucleotides: TGCAGTGTCCGTCCCCGGGGACCCAACACCGGGGAGCTGTTTTTT.

This clonotype has ten or more counts. The chain has TRBV29-1 and TRBJ2-3; 8 nucleotides match TRBD1. From germline, CDR1 is SQVTM and CDR2 ANQGSEA. With V trimmed by 6 bases and J by 5 bases, 4 bases remained unmatched. This CDR3 has 12 amino acids. CDR3: CSVGQGRDTQYF. CDR3 in DNA: TGCAGCGTCGGACAGGGTAGAGATACGCAGTATTTT.

The V call is TRBV9, the J call TRBJ2-2; 7 positions match TRBD2. CDR3 length: 15 amino acids. Germline values: CDR1 SGDLS, CDR2 YYNGEE. With 5 bases clipped from V and 4 bases from J, the junction kept 8 bases outside the gene matches. The CDR3 nucleotides read TGTGCCAGCAGATACCAGCGGGGACCCACCGGGGAGCTGTTTTTT. Its protein product is CASRYQRGPTGELFF.

In its sample, this clonotype was seen many times. V gene TRBV6-5 combines with J gene TRBJ2-7; D call uncertain. This CDR3 comprises 13 residues. Per the germline V gene, CDR1 is MNHEY and CDR2 is SVGAGI. Trimming took off 2 bases at V and 2 bases at J, with 7 bases between the two ends. The CDR3 DNA follows: TGTGCCAGCAGTTACGGGGATACCTACGAGCAGTACTTC. It encodes CASSYGDTYEQYF.

This clonotype occurred many times. V is TRBV7-8 and J is TRBJ1-1; D is possibly TRBD1 (5 bases). V gave up 3 bases and J gave up 6 bases, with 20 bases separating them. The CDR3 is 16 amino acids. Germline V gene sequence: CDR1 SGHVS, CDR2 FQNEAQ. The CDR3 nucleotides read TGTGCCAGCAGCTTCACCAGGGCCCCCTGGGGGGCTGAAGCTTTCTTT. Amino acid sequence: CASSFTRAPWGAEAFF.

This clonotype came up many times. V gene TRBV7-7 combines with J gene TRBJ1-1; 8 bases agree with TRBD1. CDR1 and CDR2 from the germline V gene are SSHAT and FNYEAQ (reference sequence). This CDR3 has 19 amino acids. Trimming cost V 2 bases and J 5 bases; bases outside gene matches: 19. Written as DNA, the CDR3 is TGTGCCAGCAGCTTACCAACTCCCGACTCTAGACAGGGGTATACTGAAGCTTTCTTT. Translated, it gives CASSLPTPDSRQGYTEAFF.

This clonotype showed up just a few times. The genes are TRBV12-3 or TRBV12-4 and TRBJ2-1; D ambiguous. The CDR3 has 13 residues. V shed 5 bases and J shed 6 bases, with 11 bases lying between them. CDR3 loop: CASSEWQFNEQFF. For the CDR3, the DNA is TGTGCCAGCAGTGAATGGCAGTTCAATGAGCAGTTCTTC.

The CDR3 coding sequence is TGTGCCAGTAGTCCTGGGACTAGCGGGGGGGCGAGAGAGACCCAGTACTTC. Amino acids: CASSPGTSGGARETQYF. This chain links TRBV19 with TRBJ2-5; 16 positions match TRBD2. This CDR3 has 17 residues. Germline CDR1 and CDR2: LNHDA and SQIVND (reference sequence). The V gene end was trimmed by 5 bases and the J gene end by 4 bases; junction bases not matched to a gene: 7. The variable domain in full, with the rest retrieved from reference TRBV19 and TRBJ2-5, is DGGITQSPKYLFRKEGQNVTLSCEQNLNHDAMYWYRQDPGQGLRLIYYSQIVNDFQKGDIAEGYSVSREKKESFPLTVTSAQKNPTAFYLCASSPGTSGGARETQYFGPGTRLLVL.

This clonotype has ten or more counts. J is TRBJ2-5 and V is TRBV10-3; tentative D call: TRBD2 (6 bases). This CDR3 region has 14 residues. V was clipped by 6 bases and J by 2 bases, with 13 bases between them. Germline CDR1 reads ENHRY; CDR2 reads SYGVKD. DNA for the CDR3: TGTGCCATCAGGGGTAGCGGTTCTCAAGAGACCCAGTACTTC. Translated: CAIRGSGSQETQYF.

Ten or more counts support this clonotype. The chain has TRBV6-1 and TRBJ1-2, with 8 bases aligning to TRBD1. Germline assignment: CDR1 MNHNS and CDR2 SASEGT. This CDR3 is 16 amino acids long. V trimming: 6 bases; J trimming: 4 bases; junction bases outside the gene matches: 13. CDR3 in amino acids: CASRNQGAPLSYGYTF. CDR3 DNA: TGTGCCAGCAGGAATCAGGGGGCGCCCCTTAGCTATGGCTACACCTTC.

This clonotype showed up just a few times. The CDR3 coding sequence is TGTGCCAGCAGCCTACTTATCAGCTCCTACAATGAGCAGTTCTTC. It translates to CASSLLISSYNEQFF. The chain employs TRBV5-5 and TRBJ2-1, with D hard to call. Germline V gene sequence: CDR1 SGHKS, CDR2 YYEKEE (reference sequence). The CDR3 sequence is 15 residues long. V lost 4 bases to trimming and J lost 0 bases, with 11 bases between them.

This clonotype was seen ten or more times. The chain recombines TRBV4-1 with TRBJ1-1; unclear D gene. The V end lost 4 bases, the J end lost 6 bases, and 15 bases lay between the germline ends. Germline V gives CDR1 MGHRA, CDR2 YSYEKL. The CDR3 spans 14 residues. CDR3: CASSRSGLGAEAFF. CDR3 nucleotide sequence: TGCGCCAGCAGCCGATCCGGCCTGGGCGCTGAAGCTTTCTTT.